Listed here are 5 T cell receptor beta chains from one sample, sequenced in a study of cytomegalovirus exposure and HLA in healthy donors. Vbeta (60) and Jbeta (13) primers were used in the PCR. The assay was immunoSEQ multiplex PCR, and TCRdb's table has in-frame clones only and misses some. The sample has some 140,000 clones, approximately 82% seen once. The sequenced sample was PBMCs. The source of these receptors is a man between 35 and 55 years old in good health and CMV-seronegative.

This chain connects TRBV5-6 to TRBJ1-1; TRBD1 might be the D (5 bases). This CDR3 has 14 amino acids. The germline V gene encodes CDR1 SGHDT and CDR2 YYEEEE. V dropped 0 bases and J dropped 6 bases, with 12 bases sitting between them. CDR3 bases: TGTGCCAGCAGCTTGGTGGGGCTTGGCGCTGAAGCTTTCTTT. Encoded protein: CASSLVGLGAEAFF. Together with reference TRBV5-6 and TRBJ1-1, the CDR3 gives the full variable domain: DAGVTQSPTHLIKTRGQQVTLRCSPKSGHDTVSWYQQALGQGPQFIFQYYEEEERQRGNFPDRFSGHQFPNYSSELNVNALLLGDSALYLCASSLVGLGAEAFFGQGTRLTVV.

The J gene is TRBJ2-6, the V gene TRBV27; D is unresolved. The germline gives CDR1 MNHEY, CDR2 SMNVEV (reference sequence). The CDR3 covers 17 residues. The V end was cut by 5 bases, the J end by 0 bases, with 14 bases between. The CDR3 reads CASSPLTPYSGANVLTF. In DNA form, the CDR3 reads TGTGCCAGCAGTCCTTTGACTCCATACTCTGGGGCCAACGTCCTGACTTTC. The full variable domain, in which reference TRBV27 and TRBJ2-6 provide the parts outside the CDR3, is EAQVTQNPRYLITVTGKKLTVTCSQNMNHEYMSWYRQDPGLGLRQIYYSMNVEVTDKGDVPEGYKVSRKEKRNFPLILESPSPNQTSLYFCASSPLTPYSGANVLTFGAGSRLTVL.

V is TRBV13 and J is TRBJ2-4; 7 bases map to TRBD1. CDR1 is PRHDT, CDR2 FYEKMQ, per germline (reference sequence). The J segment lost 4 bases and the V segment lost 5 bases, leaving 5 bases of the junction unmatched. The CDR3 has 14 amino acids. The CDR3 bases are TGTGCCAGCAGCAGCGGACAGGAGAAAAACATTCAGTACTTC. Protein sequence: CASSSGQEKNIQYF.

This clone was recorded once. V is TRBV2 and J is TRBJ2-5, with D uncertain. V lost 6 bases and J lost 8, with 10 bases in between. This CDR3 comprises 11 residues. Germline CDR1 and CDR2: SNHLY and FYNNEI. The chain's CDR3 is CASSPLATQYF. CDR3 in DNA: TGTGCCAGCAGCCCGTTGGCCACCCAGTACTTC. Full variable domain (rest looked up from reference TRBV2 and TRBJ2-5): EPEVTQTPSHQVTQMGQEVILRCVPISNHLYFYWYRQILGQKVEFLVSFYNNEISEKSEIFDDQFSVERPDGSNFTLKIRSTKLEDSAMYFCASSPLATQYFGPGTRLLVL.

The chain employs TRBV6-4 and TRBJ1-6; 7 positions match TRBD1. CDR1 and CDR2 from the germline V gene are MRHNA and SNTAGT. The CDR3 length is 13 residues. V lost 8 bases, J lost 4 bases, and 2 bases stayed unmatched. The CDR3 loop reads CASRGQYNSPLHF. DNA for the CDR3: TGTGCCAGCCGGGGACAGTATAATTCACCCCTCCACTTT.